The next 26 T cell receptor beta chains were all read from a single sample in a study of cytomegalovirus exposure and HLA in healthy donors. In the PCR, 60 Vbeta and 13 Jbeta primers were used. Produced via immunoSEQ multiplex PCR; TCRdb's table is partial and in-frame only. The sample contains 200,000 to 250,000 clones, roughly 79% of which appear only once. The sample comprised PBMCs. The receptor set was obtained from a woman aged 40 to 50 in good health and CMV-seronegative.

The gene calls are TRBV30 and TRBJ2-3; 7 positions agree with TRBD1. There are 13 residues in the CDR3. The germline CDR1 and CDR2 sequences are GTSNPN and SVGIG (reference sequence). Losses at the gene ends were 0 bases for V and 3 bases for J; bases not matched to a gene: 0. The CDR3 here is CAWSVQGTDTQYF. The CDR3 bases are TGTGCCTGGAGTGTACAGGGGACAGATACGCAGTATTTT.

This chain connects TRBV30 to TRBJ1-6; D may be TRBD1 (6 bases). The CDR3 is 14 amino acids. The germline V and J ends were trimmed by 7 bases and 9 bases, with 19 bases remaining between them. Germline CDR1 is GTSNPN and CDR2 is SVGIG (reference sequence). The CDR3 sequence: CALNRQEDFSPLHF. The CDR3 nucleotides read TGTGCCTTGAACCGACAGGAAGACTTTTCACCCCTCCACTTT.

V and J are TRBV7-9 and TRBJ1-1; the match to TRBD1 covers 7 bases. Germline trimming cut 4 bases from V and 0 bases from J; bases unmatched to any gene: 2. This CDR3 is built from 14 residues. CDR1 and CDR2 (germline): SEHNR, FQNEAQ (reference sequence). This CDR3 reads CASSSTGLNTEAFF. The DNA of the CDR3 is TGTGCCAGCAGCTCGACAGGGCTGAACACTGAAGCTTTCTTT.

The V call is TRBV9, the J call TRBJ2-1; 9 bases line up with TRBD2. The CDR3 extends over 16 amino acids. The germline V gene has CDR1 SGDLS and CDR2 YYNGEE. Trimming at V came to 4 bases and at J to 4 bases, leaving 9 bases not matched to a gene. The CDR3 nucleotides are TGTGCCAGCAGCCTCAGTAGCGGGGGTGGTTACAATGAGCAGTTCTTC. This encodes CASSLSSGGGYNEQFF.

The chain employs TRBV7-9 and TRBJ1-2, with a weak D call TRBD1 (6 bases). This CDR3 has 15 residues. Germline lookup yields CDR1 SEHNR and CDR2 FQNEAQ (reference sequence). Between the trimmed V and J ends, which lost 5 bases and 2 bases, there was a span of 15 bases. The DNA of the CDR3 is TGTGCCAGCAGCCCCCACACAGGGAACAACTATGGCTACACCTTC. Translated: CASSPHTGNNYGYTF.

The chain combines TRBV5-1 with TRBJ2-1, with D perhaps matching TRBD1 (6 bases). The CDR3 runs to 15 residues. V was cut by 0 bases and J by 3 bases, with 10 bases left in between. CDR1 and CDR2 (germline): SGHRS, YFSETQ. Here the CDR3 reads CASSLEGGRYNEQFF. In DNA, the CDR3 is TGCGCCAGCAGCTTGGAAGGGGGTCGCTACAATGAGCAGTTCTTC.

The V gene is TRBV4-2, the J gene TRBJ2-1; D perhaps matches TRBD2 (6 bases). The germline CDR1 and CDR2 sequences are LGHNA and YNFKEQ. The CDR3 spans 14 residues. V gave up 1 base and J gave up 5 bases, with 9 bases separating them. In DNA form, the CDR3 reads TGTGCCAGCAGCCAAGGGGGACTGGACAATGAGCAGTTCTTC. It specifies CASSQGGLDNEQFF.

The chain combines TRBV7-9 with TRBJ2-7, with a possible D match to TRBD1 (5 bases). V lost 5 bases, J lost 2 bases, and 16 bases lay in between. Germline CDR1 SEHNR, CDR2 FQNEAQ (reference sequence). The CDR3 contains 15 residues. In DNA, the CDR3 is TGTGCCAGCAGCCAGGGCGAGAGGCCTACCTACGAGCAGTACTTC. This codes for CASSQGERPTYEQYF.

The genes are TRBV19 and TRBJ2-3, with 8 bases that match TRBD1. Germline CDR1 LNHDA, CDR2 SQIVND (reference sequence). V lost 6 bases and J lost 5; bases outside the gene matches: 10. The CDR3 extends over 15 amino acids. The DNA of the CDR3 is TGTGCCAGTAGGGCTCAGGGGGCGCGAGGAGATACGCAGTATTTT. Translating gives CASRAQGARGDTQYF.

The chain recombines TRBV18 with TRBJ1-3; D may be TRBD1 (5 bases). Germline CDR1 is KGHSH and CDR2 is LQKENI. The CDR3 is 16 residues long. Between the trimmed V and J ends, which lost 2 bases and 0 bases, there was a span of 11 bases. The CDR3 sequence is CASSPIRASSGNTIYF. The CDR3 nucleotides read TGTGCCAGCTCACCAATCAGGGCGAGCTCTGGAAACACCATATATTTT.

This chain connects TRBV18 to TRBJ2-7, with 12 bases lining up with TRBD1. Germline loops: CDR1 KGHSH, CDR2 LQKENI. This CDR3 is 19 amino acids long. J was trimmed by 4 bases and V by 2 bases; bases with no gene match: 15. The CDR3 protein is CASSPFSGTGGEFSYEQYF. CDR3 bases: TGTGCCAGCTCACCATTCTCCGGGACAGGGGGCGAATTTTCGTACGAGCAGTACTTC.

The chain has TRBV6-1 and TRBJ1-2, with D maybe TRBD1 (5 bases). V gave up 0 bases and J gave up 4 bases, with 15 bases separating them. Germline lookup yields CDR1 MNHNS and CDR2 SASEGT. The CDR3 is 16 amino acids. Written as DNA, the CDR3 is TGTGCCAGCAGTGAAGCTTTTACCGGGGGGTTCTATGGCTACACCTTC. Translation gives CASSEAFTGGFYGYTF.

This clone showed up just once. This chain joins TRBV6-6 and TRBJ1-2; the D gene is possibly TRBD1 (6 bases). Trimming shortened V by 2 bases and J by 6 bases, and 10 bases separated the two germline ends. Germline-derived CDR1 and CDR2 are MNHNY and SVGAGI (reference sequence). The CDR3 is 13 residues long. CDR3 DNA sequence: TGTGCCAGCAGTTACGGGGGCGCGGATGGCTACACCTTC. Amino acid sequence: CASSYGGADGYTF.

A note on this clone: Other DNA sequences in this specimen translate into the identical CDR3. CDR3 sequence reads: CASSSGRSYAEQYF. As DNA, the CDR3 is TGTGCCAGCAGCTCAGGAAGATCCTACGCCGAGCAGTACTTC. V usage is TRBV5-4 and J usage is TRBJ2-7, with no clear D. Germline CDR1 SGHNT, CDR2 YYREEE (reference sequence). This CDR3 contains 14 residues. With 3 bases removed from V and 6 bases from J, the gap between germline ends came to 16 bases.

V and J are TRBV25-1 and TRBJ2-5, with 12 nucleotides matching TRBD1. Germline V gene lookup returns CDR1 MGHDK and CDR2 SYGVNS. Trimming removed 2 bases from V and 4 bases from J; junction bases left unmatched: 11. This CDR3 region has 18 residues. The CDR3 loop is CASSERSGTGGAGETQYF. In nucleotides, the CDR3 is TGTGCCAGCAGTGAACGATCCGGGACAGGGGGCGCGGGAGAGACCCAGTACTTC.

V is TRBV14 and J is TRBJ2-3; 9 positions agree with TRBD1. V shed 4 bases, J shed 4 bases, and the junction held 9 bases outside the gene matches. Per the germline V gene, CDR1 is SGHDN and CDR2 is FVKESK. CDR3 length: 16 amino acids. The CDR3: CASSRRQGDWADTQYF. The CDR3 coding sequence is TGTGCCAGCAGCCGGCGACAGGGGGATTGGGCAGATACGCAGTATTTT.

As to this clone: Because the CDR3's place on the DNA is in doubt, the DNA is left out and the CDR3 is given as listed by TCRdb. The gene calls are TRBV9 and TRBJ1-2. Germline-derived CDR1 and CDR2 are SGDLS and YYNGEE. The CDR3 has 13 residues if both end residues are counted. CDR3 region: CASSVGLGNIDCF.

The count of this clone is one. The rearrangement uses TRBV19 and TRBJ1-1; a weak D match, TRBD1 (6 bases). This CDR3 region has 12 residues. Germline V gene lookup returns CDR1 LNHDA and CDR2 SQIVND (reference sequence). The V end was cut by 3 bases, the J end by 5 bases, with 7 bases between. The DNA for the CDR3 is TGTGCCAGTAGTATCGGACAGACTGAAGCTTTCTTT. Translation: CASSIGQTEAFF.

The chain has TRBV10-3 and TRBJ2-2; 7 bases are shared with TRBD1. This CDR3 has 14 amino acids. Per the germline V gene, CDR1 is ENHRY and CDR2 is SYGVKD. The ends lost 10 bases at V and 6 bases at J; junction bases unmatched: 11. CDR3 nucleotides: TGTGCCACCCTACCTAAGGGGGCCCCCGGGGAGCTGTTTTTT. It specifies CATLPKGAPGELFF.

The V and J genes are TRBV5-1 and TRBJ2-2; D is uncertain. The V gene's germline CDR1 is SGHRS and CDR2 YFSETQ. The CDR3 spans 15 residues. Trimming stripped 0 bases from V and 2 bases from J, with 8 bases between. The CDR3 DNA reads TGCGCCAGCAGCTTGGGAGGAGTTAACACCGGGGAGCTGTTTTTT. Translation gives CASSLGGVNTGELFF.

This chain uses TRBV7-2 with TRBJ1-3; D unresolved. This CDR3 has 16 residues. Germline V gene sequence: CDR1 SGHTA, CDR2 FQGNSA. The ends were cut back, 0 bases at V and 0 bases at J, with 9 bases in the middle. This chain's CDR3 is CASSLAHRYSGNTIYF. The CDR3, as DNA: TGTGCCAGCAGCTTAGCGCACAGATACTCTGGAAACACCATATATTTT.

The rearrangement links TRBV21-1 to TRBJ2-3; the table's D call, TRBD1, was not checked against the DNA. TRBV21-1 is labeled a pseudogene. The CDR3 covers 16 residues. The CDR3 DNA reads TGTGCCAGCATCAACAGGGAAGCAAACCACACAGATACGCAGTATTTT. Translating gives CASINREANHTDTQYF.

The chain employs TRBV7-2 and TRBJ1-5; TRBD1 agrees at 7 bases. Germline CDR1 reads SGHTA; CDR2 reads FQGNSA. The junction had 5 bases not matched to a gene; V was cut back by 5 bases and J by 7 bases. There are 13 residues in the CDR3. CDR3 nucleotides: TGTGCCAGCAGCACCCGACAGGGACAGCCCCAGCATTTT. This sequence encodes CASSTRQGQPQHF.

The chain combines TRBV21-1 with TRBJ1-5; the listed D gene, TRBD1, was not tested against the DNA. TRBV21-1 is flagged as a pseudogene. CDR3 length equals 14 residues. Written as DNA, the CDR3 is TGTGCCAGCAGCAAAGCAACAGGGGATCAGCCCCAGCATTTT. Protein sequence: CASSKATGDQPQHF.

The J gene is TRBJ2-2, the V gene TRBV4-2; D remains unclear. The CDR3 is 15 residues long. V was pared by 0 bases and J by 5 bases, with 10 bases between. Germline values: CDR1 LGHNA, CDR2 YNFKEQ. CDR3 sequence (DNA): TGTGCCAGCAGCCAAGACGCTCTAGAGACCGGGGAGCTGTTTTTT. This encodes CASSQDALETGELFF.

The CDR3 DNA sequence: TGTGCCAGCAGCGTACCCAGGATGGGCTCTGGGGCCAACGTCCTGACTTTC. Protein: CASSVPRMGSGANVLTF. This chain links TRBV9 with TRBJ2-6; D remains ambiguous. Germline V gene data show CDR1 as SGDLS and CDR2 as YYNGEE. Trimming removed 1 base at V and 0 bases at J, with 11 bases between. The CDR3 sequence is 17 residues long.